The T cell receptor beta chain under discussion was sequenced for a study of T cell responses to AZD1222 COVID-19 vaccine. Produced via immunoSEQ multiplex PCR; TCRdb's table is partial and in-frame only. The sample contains approximately 130,000 clones, about 94% of which appear only once. V lost 3 bases, J lost 3 bases, and 3 bases lay in between. Germline loops: CDR1 SNHLY, CDR2 FYNNEI. There are 12 residues in the CDR3. The receptor was isolated from an adult in good health. V usage is TRBV2 and J usage is TRBJ1-5; D call uncertain. The input for sequencing was peripheral blood, taken on day 0 of AZD1222 vaccination. CDR3 nucleotide sequence: TGTGCCAGCAGTGACCCCAATCAGCCCCAGCATTTT. Translation gives CASSDPNQPQHF.